This TCR beta chain was captured in a study of blood T cells in healthy people across ages. The germline V gene has CDR1 MNHNY and CDR2 SVGAGI (reference sequence). The CDR3 is 15 residues long. PCR was performed a second time for about 6 to 12 cycles using a sample-barcoded 5' primer and a J-beta primer mix. Each CDR3 protein is one row after TCRdb ran MiXCR on the 5' RACE reads. In the table there are 650,000 or so distinct CDR3 sequences, more than 45% of which are singletons. The TCR was taken from an elderly woman in good health. Sequencing was done on a sample of blood. The chain uses TRBV6-6 and TRBJ2-5; 9 positions match TRBD1. The J call is in doubt because the DNA end fits TRBJ2-7 better. The CDR3 loop is CASSYMGQGFGEQYF. The CDR3 DNA reads TGTGCCAGCAGTTACATGGGACAGGGATTTGGCGAGCAGTACTTC.